The 14 T cell receptor beta chains below were found in one sample sequenced in a study of identical twins. TCRdb called the 5' RACE reads again in MiXCR, with one record for every CDR3 protein. This repertoire shows 350,000 to 500,000 distinct CDR3 sequences, about 18% found once; its top ten account for more than 10%. Sequencing used naive T cells sorted from blood. The receptor source for this set is a man in his forties or fifties in good health.

This clonotype has a handful of counts. V usage is TRBV27 and J usage is TRBJ1-1; no definite D call. Trimming shortened V by 2 bases and J by 6 bases, and 13 bases separated the two germline ends. The CDR3 runs to 14 residues. Germline V lookup: CDR1 MNHEY, CDR2 SMNVEV (reference sequence). CDR3 in DNA: TGTGCCAGCAGTTTAGCGGCCGGAGACCCTGAAGCTTTCTTT. Translated: CASSLAAGDPEAFF.

This clonotype appeared a few times. The chain has TRBV7-8 and TRBJ2-1; 9 nucleotides agree with TRBD2. The CDR3 totals 19 residues. V gave up 1 base and J gave up 0 bases; unmatched junction bases: 10. Germline-derived CDR1 and CDR2 are SGHVS and FQNEAQ. The CDR3 sequence is CASSLGLSGGHSSYNEQFF. CDR3 nucleotides: TGTGCCAGCAGCTTAGGGCTTAGCGGGGGCCACAGCTCCTACAATGAGCAGTTCTTC.

This clonotype showed up many times. The V call is TRBV7-6, the J call TRBJ2-7, with D unresolved. V was trimmed by 3 bases and J by 5 bases, leaving 5 bases between them. The germline CDR1 and CDR2 sequences are SGHVS and FNYEAQ. This CDR3 spans 11 amino acids. In DNA form, the CDR3 reads TGTGCCAGCAGCTTGGGTAACGAGCAGTACTTC. Protein: CASSLGNEQYF. The variable domain in full, completed from reference TRBV7-6 and TRBJ2-7, reads GAGVSQSPRYKVTKRGQDVALRCDPISGHVSLYWYRQALGQGPEFLTYFNYEAQQDKSGLPNDRFSAERPEGSISTLTIQRTEQRDSAMYRCASSLGNEQYFGPGTRLTVT.

The genes are TRBV25-1 and TRBJ2-7; tentatively, D is TRBD2 (5 bases). V was shortened by 7 bases and J by 0 bases, with 10 bases between the two germline ends. The CDR3 consists of 13 residues. Germline-derived CDR1 and CDR2 are MGHDK and SYGVNS. In nucleotides, the CDR3 is TGTGCCAGCACCAAGGCGGGCTCCTACGAGCAGTACTTC. Translating it yields CASTKAGSYEQYF.

This clonotype has at least ten counts. The rearrangement joins TRBV12-3 or TRBV12-4 to TRBJ1-3, with D maybe TRBD1 (5 bases). V shed 5 bases and J shed 4 bases, with 18 bases lying between them. This CDR3 has 16 residues. Here the CDR3 reads CASSHSRGTQGNTIYF. CDR3 sequence (DNA): TGTGCCAGCAGTCACTCTCGGGGCACCCAAGGAAACACCATATATTTT.

The V call is TRBV27, the J call TRBJ1-6; D is possibly TRBD1 (5 bases). This CDR3 has 16 residues. V lost 1 base, J lost 7 bases, and 14 bases lay in between. CDR1 is MNHEY and CDR2 is SMNVEV in the germline V gene (reference sequence). The CDR3 is CASSLLVQGGNSPLHF. CDR3 DNA sequence: TGTGCCAGCAGTTTATTGGTCCAGGGTGGAAATTCACCCCTCCACTTT.

The chain joins TRBV6-1 to TRBJ2-7; 13 bases fit TRBD2. V was clipped by 6 bases and J by 1 base; unmatched bases: 6. The CDR3 length is 16 residues. Germline lookup yields CDR1 MNHNS and CDR2 SASEGT. The CDR3 nucleotides are TGTGCCAGCAGCCTAGGGACTAGCGGGGTATCCTACGAGCAGTACTTC. Its translation is CASSLGTSGVSYEQYF.

The chain carries TRBV7-6 and TRBJ2-2, with TRBD2 identical over 7 bases. The J segment lost 4 bases and the V segment lost 1 base, leaving 3 bases of the junction unmatched. From germline, CDR1 is SGHVS and CDR2 FNYEAQ. The CDR3 totals 15 residues. The CDR3 here is CASSLGASGTGELFF. The CDR3 coding sequence is TGTGCCAGCAGCTTAGGGGCTAGCGGCACCGGGGAGCTGTTTTTT.

This clonotype came up many times. The chain has TRBV5-6 and TRBJ2-7; TRBD2 matches at 8 bases. Looked up from germline, CDR1 is SGHDT and CDR2 is YYEEEE. The CDR3 loop spans 14 amino acids. V trimming: 1 base; J trimming: 3 bases; junction bases outside the gene matches: 3. The CDR3 spells CASSLWGTSYEQYF. The DNA for the CDR3 is TGTGCCAGCAGCTTGTGGGGGACTAGCTACGAGCAGTACTTC.

V and J are TRBV2 and TRBJ2-7; 7 positions agree with TRBD1. The germline CDR1 and CDR2 sequences are SNHLY and FYNNEI. This CDR3 has 14 residues. The V gene end was trimmed by 5 bases and the J gene end by 0 bases; junction bases not matched to a gene: 4. CDR3 sequence: CASSRDSHSYEQYF. Written as DNA, the CDR3 is TGTGCCAGCAGTAGGGACAGCCACTCCTACGAGCAGTACTTC.

This clonotype was observed many times. The chain has TRBV6-1 and TRBJ2-1, with 13 bases that match TRBD2. Germline-derived CDR1 and CDR2 are MNHNS and SASEGT. This CDR3 has 17 amino acids. V lost 8 bases to trimming and J lost 5 bases; unmatched junction nucleotides: 12. DNA for the CDR3: TGTGCCAGCGGTCGACTAGCGGGGGGCCCTATAAACAATGAGCAGTTCTTC. Translation: CASGRLAGGPINNEQFF.

The genes are TRBV10-3 and TRBJ2-1, with a weak D call TRBD2 (6 bases). V gave up 3 bases and J gave up 0 bases, with 15 bases separating them. Germline lookup yields CDR1 ENHRY and CDR2 SYGVKD. This CDR3 is 17 amino acids long. CDR3: CAISDGVSGSSYNEQFF. The CDR3 nucleotides are TGTGCCATCAGTGATGGGGTTAGCGGATCCTCCTACAATGAGCAGTTCTTC.

The table lists this clonotype with many counts. CDR3 coding DNA: TGCGCCAGCAGCTTGGGGCAGGACTCACCCCTCCACTTT. Amino acid sequence: CASSLGQDSPLHF. This rearrangement joins TRBV5-1 to TRBJ1-6, with unresolved D. V shed 0 bases and J shed 10 bases, with 8 bases lying between them. Looked up from germline, CDR1 is SGHRS and CDR2 is YFSETQ. The length of the CDR3 is 13 residues. Full variable domain (remainder filled in from reference TRBV5-1 and TRBJ1-6): KAGVTQTPRYLIKTRGQQVTLSCSPISGHRSVSWYQQTPGQGLQFLFEYFSETQRNKGNFPGRFSGRQFSNSRSEMNVSTLELGDSALYLCASSLGQDSPLHFGNGTRLTVT.

This clonotype was found a few times. The genes are TRBV12-3 or TRBV12-4 and TRBJ2-1; D unresolved. Between the trimmed V and J ends, which lost 5 bases and 3 bases, there was a span of 14 bases. The CDR3 length is 15 residues. The CDR3 bases are TGTGCCAGCAGTAAAGACGCCCCCCACTACAATGAGCAGTTCTTC. It translates to CASSKDAPHYNEQFF.